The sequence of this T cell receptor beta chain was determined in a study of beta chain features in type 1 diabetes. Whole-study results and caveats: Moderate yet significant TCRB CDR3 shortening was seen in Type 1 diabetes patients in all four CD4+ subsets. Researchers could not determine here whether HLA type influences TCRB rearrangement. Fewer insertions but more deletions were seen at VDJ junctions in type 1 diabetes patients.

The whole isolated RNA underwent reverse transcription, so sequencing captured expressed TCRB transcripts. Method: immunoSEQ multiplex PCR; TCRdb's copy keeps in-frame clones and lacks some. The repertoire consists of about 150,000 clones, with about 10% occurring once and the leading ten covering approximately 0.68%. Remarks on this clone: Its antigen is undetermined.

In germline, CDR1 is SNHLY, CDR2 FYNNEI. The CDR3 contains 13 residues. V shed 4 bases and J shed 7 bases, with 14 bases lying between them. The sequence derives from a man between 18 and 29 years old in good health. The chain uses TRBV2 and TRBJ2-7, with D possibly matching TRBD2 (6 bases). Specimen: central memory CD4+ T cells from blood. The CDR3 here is CASSGASGWEQYF. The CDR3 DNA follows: TGTGCCAGCAGTGGAGCAAGCGGGTGGGAGCAGTACTTC.